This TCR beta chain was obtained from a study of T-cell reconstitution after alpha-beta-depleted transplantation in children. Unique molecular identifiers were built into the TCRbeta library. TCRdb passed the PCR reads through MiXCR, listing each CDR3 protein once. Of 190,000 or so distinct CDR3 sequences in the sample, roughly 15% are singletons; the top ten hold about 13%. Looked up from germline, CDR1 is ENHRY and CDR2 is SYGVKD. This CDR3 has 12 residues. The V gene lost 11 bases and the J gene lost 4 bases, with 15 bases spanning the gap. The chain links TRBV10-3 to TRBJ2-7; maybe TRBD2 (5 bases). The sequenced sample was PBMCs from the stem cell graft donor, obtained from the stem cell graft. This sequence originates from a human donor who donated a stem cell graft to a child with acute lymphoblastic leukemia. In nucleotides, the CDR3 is TGTGCCGCAGGTCCTAGCTCATACGAGCAGTACTTC. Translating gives CAAGPSSYEQYF.